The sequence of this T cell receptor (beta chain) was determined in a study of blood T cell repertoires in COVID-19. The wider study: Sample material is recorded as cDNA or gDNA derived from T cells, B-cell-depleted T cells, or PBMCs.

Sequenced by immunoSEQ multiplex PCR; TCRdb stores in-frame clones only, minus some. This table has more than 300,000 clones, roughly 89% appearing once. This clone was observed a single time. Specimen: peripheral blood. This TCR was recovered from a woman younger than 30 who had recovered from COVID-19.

The CDR3 protein is CSVSSGSGNTIYF. As DNA, the CDR3 is TGCAGCGTTAGTTCAGGGTCTGGAAACACCATATATTTT. The chain combines TRBV29-1 with TRBJ1-3; weak D call: TRBD1 (5 bases). Per germline, CDR1 SQVTM and CDR2 ANQGSEA. This CDR3 has 13 amino acids. Trimming shortened V by 5 bases and J by 1 base, and 9 bases separated the two germline ends. Combining the CDR3 with reference TRBV29-1 and TRBJ1-3 gives the whole variable domain SAVISQKPSRDICQRGTSLTIQCQVDSQVTMMFWYRQQPGQSLTLIATANQGSEATYESGFVIDKFPISRPNLTFSTLTVSNMSPEDSSIYLCSVSSGSGNTIYFGEGSWLTVV.